Listed below are T cell receptor beta chains from one sample, sequenced in a study of blood T cell repertoires in COVID-19. The method was immunoSEQ multiplex PCR; TCRdb's version includes in-frame clones alone and lacks a portion of them. The table shows 350,000 or so clones, with roughly 90% occurring only once. The sequenced material came from PBMCs or T cells enriched from blood (not recorded which). The origin of the receptors is a woman aged 30 to 39 who had recovered from COVID-19. The CDR3 runs from the conserved cysteine through the conserved F or W. A D gene is named only where the DNA matches it firmly. Expanded clones are given a class, and other clones once, few, many or no size at all.

>TRBV11-3|TRBJ2-7|-|-
CASSRTSRGEQYF
TGTGCCAGCAGCCGTACTTCGAGGGGGGAGCAGTACTTC
>TRBV7-9|TRBJ1-1|TRBD1|-
CASSSGQMRAEAFF
TGTGCCAGCAGCTCGGGACAGATGAGAGCTGAAGCTTTCTTT
>TRBV27|TRBJ1-6|-|-
CASSLGAGAGSPLHF
TGTGCCAGCAGTTTAGGCGCAGGGGCGGGTTCACCCCTCCACTTT
>TRBV7-9|TRBJ2-2|TRBD2|few
CASILGLANTGELFF
TGTGCCAGCATCTTGGGACTAGCGAACACCGGGGAGCTGTTTTTT
>TRBV15|TRBJ2-7|-|-
CATSGLAFSGYEQYF
TGTGCCACCAGCGGACTGGCCTTCTCGGGTTACGAGCAGTACTTC
>TRBV4-1|TRBJ1-5|-|once
CASSQDFLGGNQPQHF
TGCGCCAGCAGCCAAGACTTTCTTGGAGGCAATCAGCCCCAGCATTTT
>TRBV2|TRBJ1-1|-|-
CASSERGLGAAKNTEAFF
TGTGCCAGCAGTGAAAGGGGCTTGGGGGCAGCGAAAAACACTGAAGCTTTCTTT
>TRBV6-2/TRBV6-3|TRBJ2-5|-|once
CASSYSRGKIHGPETQYF
TGTGCCAGCAGTTACTCGAGGGGGAAAATTCACGGGCCAGAGACCCAGTACTTC
>TRBV15|TRBJ2-7|-|-
CATSRDSRERSYEQYF
TGTGCCACCAGCAGAGATTCTCGGGAGAGGTCCTACGAGCAGTACTTC
>TRBV30|TRBJ1-2|TRBD1|-
CAWNGQGGFYGYTF
TGTGCCTGGAATGGACAGGGCGGATTCTATGGCTACACCTTC
>TRBV6-2/TRBV6-3|TRBJ2-7|-|-
CASSYRGRDITEQYF
TGTGCCAGCAGTTACCGTGGACGGGACATCACCGAGCAGTACTTC
>TRBV6-5|TRBJ1-1|-|-
CASNPLTEAFF
TGTGCCAGCAATCCCCTAACTGAAGCTTTCTTT
>TRBV6-5|TRBJ2-7|TRBD1|once
CASSRTGTGAYEQYF
TGTGCCAGCAGCCGTACCGGGACAGGAGCCTACGAGCAGTACTTC
>TRBV19|TRBJ2-7|TRBD2|-
CASSPSGLTYEQYF
TGTGCCAGTAGTCCTAGCGGCCTAACCTACGAGCAGTACTTC
>TRBV5-5|TRBJ2-2|TRBD1|-
CASSLGQGYWYGELFF
TGTGCCAGCAGCTTGGGACAGGGGTACTGGTACGGGGAGCTGTTTTTT
>TRBV18|TRBJ2-7|-|-
CASSLGVAREYEQYF
TGTGCCAGCTCACTAGGAGTGGCCCGAGAATACGAGCAGTACTTC
>TRBV28|TRBJ1-1|TRBD1|-
CASRGTGYTEAFF
TGTGCCAGCCGGGGGACAGGGTACACTGAAGCTTTCTTT
>TRBV4-1|TRBJ2-3|TRBD2|once
CASSQGMTSGGTDTQYF
TGCGCCAGCAGCCAGGGGATGACTAGCGGGGGCACAGATACGCAGTATTTT
>TRBV3-1/TRBV3-2|TRBJ2-3|TRBD2|once
CASSQQRGATDTQYF
TGTGCCAGCAGCCAACAGCGGGGGGCCACAGATACGCAGTATTTT
>TRBV3-1/TRBV3-2|TRBJ1-3|-|-
CASSQDLRNTIYF
TGTGCCAGCAGCCAAGACCTTCGGAACACCATATATTTT
>TRBV9|TRBJ2-3|-|-
CASSEGGTDTQYF
TGTGCCAGCAGCGAGGGGGGCACAGATACGCAGTATTTT
>TRBV28|TRBJ1-1|-|-
CASSLRSRGTEAFF
TGTGCCAGCAGTTTAAGGTCCCGAGGGACTGAAGCTTTCTTT
>TRBV28|TRBJ2-5|TRBD2|-
CASSLAGLALNQETQYF
TGTGCCAGCAGTTTAGCAGGACTAGCGCTTAACCAAGAGACCCAGTACTTC
>TRBV3-1/TRBV3-2|TRBJ2-1|TRBD1|-
CASSRRTGGNEQFF
TGTGCCAGCAGCCGCCGGACAGGGGGCAATGAGCAGTTCTTC
>TRBV28|TRBJ1-5|TRBD1|-
CASRPIRQGFFQPQHF
TGTGCCAGCAGACCTATCCGACAGGGGTTCTTTCAGCCCCAGCATTTT
>TRBV4-1|TRBJ2-7|TRBD2|once
CASSQESSGVSYEQYF
TGCGCCAGCAGCCAGGAGTCTAGCGGGGTATCCTACGAGCAGTACTTC
>TRBV11-2|TRBJ2-3|-|once
CASSLGRVGHEQYF
TGTGCCAGCAGCTTAGGCAGGGTGGGGCATGAGCAGTATTTT
>TRBV18|TRBJ1-4|-|-
CASSPSDSRSLFF
TGTGCCAGCTCACCATCGGACTCCCGGTCACTGTTTTTT
>TRBV2|TRBJ2-2|-|-
CASRETGLAGTGELFF
TGTGCCAGCAGAGAAACAGGGTTGGCGGGCACCGGGGAGCTGTTTTTT
>TRBV28|TRBJ1-2|-|-
CASRDSTNYGYTF
TGTGCCAGCAGGGACAGCACCAACTATGGCTACACCTTC
>TRBV2|TRBJ1-6|-|-
CASSAGSGWNSPLHF
TGTGCCAGCAGTGCAGGATCAGGGTGGAATTCACCCCTCCACTTT
>TRBV2|TRBJ1-3|TRBD1|-
CASSGTRTGGNTIYF
TGTGCCAGCAGTGGAACTAGGACAGGCGGAAACACCATATATTTT
>TRBV18|TRBJ2-5|-|-
CASSPGTQETQYF
TGTGCCAGCTCACCGGGCACGCAAGAGACCCAGTACTTC
>TRBV24-1|TRBJ1-1|-|-
CATSAGSRGTEAFF
TGTGCCACCAGTGCCGGGTCTCGAGGAACTGAAGCTTTCTTT
>TRBV18|TRBJ1-2|TRBD1|-
CASSNVGQGLFYGYTF
TGTGCCAGCTCTAATGTTGGACAGGGGCTCTTCTATGGCTACACCTTC
>TRBV3-1/TRBV3-2|TRBJ1-1|-|once
CASSQDQSGRGAFF
TGTGCCAGCAGCCAAGATCAGTCGGGTAGGGGCGCTTTCTTT
>TRBV5-4|TRBJ2-5|TRBD2|-
CASSFPAGGGETQYF
TGTGCCAGCAGCTTTCCCGCGGGGGGCGGGGAGACCCAGTACTTC
>TRBV5-1|TRBJ2-5|-|-
CASSSTGGSQETQYF
TGCGCCAGCAGCTCGACGGGGGGCTCCCAAGAGACCCAGTACTTC
>TRBV7-9|TRBJ2-7|-|few
CASRSYGDEQYF
TGTGCCAGCAGAAGCTACGGGGACGAGCAGTACTTC
>TRBV5-1|TRBJ2-3|-|-
CATARGPTDTQYF
TGCGCCACCGCGCGGGGTCCCACAGATACGCAGTATTTT
>TRBV4-3|TRBJ2-3|TRBD2|once
CASSRTTLAGGPNTDTQYF
TGCGCCAGCAGCCGAACCACCCTAGCGGGAGGGCCTAACACAGATACGCAGTATTTT
>TRBV7-9|TRBJ2-5|-|-
CASRLRTAQETQYF
TGTGCCAGCAGGTTGAGGACAGCCCAAGAGACCCAGTACTTC
>TRBV4-3|TRBJ2-1|TRBD2|-
CASSQDAAGGYNEQFF
TGCGCCAGCAGCCAAGATGCAGCGGGGGGCTACAATGAGCAGTTCTTC
>TRBV11-2|TRBJ1-1|-|-
CASSLTQGRLSITEAFF
TGTGCCAGCAGCTTAACACAAGGCAGGTTGAGTATCACTGAAGCTTTCTTT
>TRBV11-3|TRBJ2-2|-|-
CASSRLPGGFNTGELFF
TGTGCCAGCAGCCGTCTTCCGGGGGGCTTCAACACCGGGGAGCTGTTTTTT
>TRBV19|TRBJ2-7|TRBD1|-
CASSPGQGREQYF
TGTGCCAGTAGTCCGGGACAGGGTCGCGAGCAGTACTTC
>TRBV5-4|TRBJ2-5|TRBD2|-
CASSLESGRGETQYF
TGTGCCAGCAGCTTGGAGTCAGGGCGGGGGGAGACCCAGTACTTC
>TRBV30|TRBJ1-1|-|-
CAWSRGGTEAFF
TGTGCCTGGAGTCGAGGGGGCACTGAAGCTTTCTTT
>TRBV18|TRBJ2-1|TRBD2|-
CASSPQGASGGTEQFF
TGTGCCAGCTCACCACAAGGGGCTAGCGGGGGGACTGAGCAGTTCTTC
>TRBV9|TRBJ1-4|-|-
CASSQGSGKLFF
TGTGCCAGCAGCCAGGGCTCGGGAAAACTGTTTTTT
>TRBV9|TRBJ2-2|-|-
CASSVVAANTGELFF
TGTGCCAGCAGCGTAGTTGCGGCGAACACCGGGGAGCTGTTTTTT
>TRBV2|TRBJ2-3|-|-
CASIPGGGTDTQYF
TGTGCCAGCATTCCAGGCGGGGGCACAGATACGCAGTATTTT
>TRBV6-2/TRBV6-3|TRBJ2-3|TRBD2|-
CASSQRTSGTDTQYF
TGTGCCAGCAGTCAGAGGACTAGCGGGACAGATACGCAGTATTTT
>TRBV18|TRBJ1-1|-|-
CASSPTGKRDTEAFF
TGTGCCAGCTCTCCAACAGGGAAAAGGGACACTGAAGCTTTCTTT
>TRBV19|TRBJ1-1|TRBD1|few
CASSLGTGANTEAFF
TGTGCCAGTAGTCTCGGGACAGGGGCGAACACTGAAGCTTTCTTT
>TRBV7-9|TRBJ2-1|TRBD2|-
CASSLGLAGGLNEQFF
TGTGCCAGCAGCTTAGGGCTAGCGGGGGGGTTAAATGAGCAGTTCTTC
>TRBV18|TRBJ1-1|-|-
CASSPRKGWLGTEAFF
TGTGCCAGCTCACCACGGAAGGGGTGGCTGGGCACTGAAGCTTTCTTT
>TRBV28|TRBJ2-3|TRBD2|-
CASSLGASGSVLPDTQYF
TGTGCCAGCAGTTTAGGGGCTAGCGGGAGTGTGCTTCCAGATACGCAGTATTTT
>TRBV19|TRBJ2-3|TRBD2|once
CASNPTPAGTRRDTQYF
TGTGCCAGTAACCCTACCCCAGCGGGGACCCGCCGGGATACGCAGTATTTT